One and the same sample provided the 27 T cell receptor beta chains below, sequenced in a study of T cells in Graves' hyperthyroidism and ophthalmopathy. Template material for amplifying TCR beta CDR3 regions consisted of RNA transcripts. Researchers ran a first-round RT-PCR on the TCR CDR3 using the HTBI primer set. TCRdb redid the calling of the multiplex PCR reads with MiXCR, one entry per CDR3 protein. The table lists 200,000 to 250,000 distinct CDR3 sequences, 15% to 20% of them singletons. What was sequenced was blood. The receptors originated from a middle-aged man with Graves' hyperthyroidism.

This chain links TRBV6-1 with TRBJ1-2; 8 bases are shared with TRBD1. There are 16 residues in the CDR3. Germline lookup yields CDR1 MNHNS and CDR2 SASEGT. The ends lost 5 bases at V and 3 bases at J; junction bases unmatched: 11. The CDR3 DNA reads TGTGCCAGCAGTCCCGGACAGGGTCAAGTTGACTATGGCTACACCTTC. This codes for CASSPGQGQVDYGYTF.

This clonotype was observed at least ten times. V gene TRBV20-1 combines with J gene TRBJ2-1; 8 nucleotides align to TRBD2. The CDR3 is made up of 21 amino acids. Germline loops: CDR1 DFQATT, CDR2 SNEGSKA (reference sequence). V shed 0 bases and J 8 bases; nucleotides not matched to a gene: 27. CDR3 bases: TGCAGTGCTAGAGATTATCGGGCCCTACGGCGGGACTACGGGGGGGTGTATGAGCAGTTCTTC. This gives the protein CSARDYRALRRDYGGVYEQFF.

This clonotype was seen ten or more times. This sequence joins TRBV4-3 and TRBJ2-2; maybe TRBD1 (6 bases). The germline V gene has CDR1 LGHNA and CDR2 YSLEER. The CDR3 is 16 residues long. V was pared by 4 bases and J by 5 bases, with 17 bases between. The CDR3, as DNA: TGCGCCAGCAGCCGAAAACAGGGAATACCTACCGGGGAGCTGTTTTTT. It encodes CASSRKQGIPTGELFF.

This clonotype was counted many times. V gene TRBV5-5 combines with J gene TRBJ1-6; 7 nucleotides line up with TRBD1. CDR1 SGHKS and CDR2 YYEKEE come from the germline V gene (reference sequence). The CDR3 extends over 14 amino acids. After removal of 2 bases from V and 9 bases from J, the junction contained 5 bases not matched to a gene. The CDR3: CASSLQGSGSPLHF. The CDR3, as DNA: TGTGCCAGCAGCTTACAGGGGAGCGGTTCACCCCTCCACTTT. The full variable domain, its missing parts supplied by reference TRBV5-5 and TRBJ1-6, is DAGVTQSPTHLIKTRGQQVTLRCSPISGHKSVSWYQQVLGQGPQFIFQYYEKEERGRGNFPDRFSARQFPNYSSELNVNALLLGDSALYLCASSLQGSGSPLHFGNGTRLTVT.

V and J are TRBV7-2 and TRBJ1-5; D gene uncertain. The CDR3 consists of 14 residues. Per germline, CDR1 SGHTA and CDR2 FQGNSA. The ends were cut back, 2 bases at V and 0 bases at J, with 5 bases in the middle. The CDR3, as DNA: TGTGCCAGCAGCTTATCCGTTAGCAATCAGCCCCAGCATTTT. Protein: CASSLSVSNQPQHF.

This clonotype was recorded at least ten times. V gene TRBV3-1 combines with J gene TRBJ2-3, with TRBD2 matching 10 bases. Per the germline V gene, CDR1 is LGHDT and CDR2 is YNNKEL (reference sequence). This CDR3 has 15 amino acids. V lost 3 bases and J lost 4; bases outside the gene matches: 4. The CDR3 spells CASSQTSGLSDTQYF. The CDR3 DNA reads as TGTGCCAGCAGCCAGACTAGCGGGCTCTCAGATACGCAGTATTTT.

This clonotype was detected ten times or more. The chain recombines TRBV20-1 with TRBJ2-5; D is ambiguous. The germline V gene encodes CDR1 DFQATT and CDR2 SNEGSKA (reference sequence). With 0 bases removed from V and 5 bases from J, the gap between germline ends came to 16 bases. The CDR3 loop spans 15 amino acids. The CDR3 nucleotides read TGCAGTGCTAGAGACTTTAAAAGGGTTGAGGAGACCCAGTACTTC. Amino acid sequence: CSARDFKRVEETQYF.

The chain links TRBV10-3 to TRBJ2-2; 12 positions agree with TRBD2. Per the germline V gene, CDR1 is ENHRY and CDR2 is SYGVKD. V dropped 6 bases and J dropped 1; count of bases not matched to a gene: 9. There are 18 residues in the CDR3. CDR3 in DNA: TGTGCCATCAGGGGGAGGACTAGCGGGATGATGAACACCGGGGAGCTGTTTTTT. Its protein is CAIRGRTSGMMNTGELFF.

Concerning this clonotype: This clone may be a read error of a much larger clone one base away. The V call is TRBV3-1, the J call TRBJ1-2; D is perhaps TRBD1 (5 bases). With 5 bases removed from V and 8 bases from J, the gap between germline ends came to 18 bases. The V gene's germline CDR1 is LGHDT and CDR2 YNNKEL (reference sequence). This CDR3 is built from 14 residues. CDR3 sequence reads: CASSSQARGVGYTF. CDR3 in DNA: TGTGCCAGCAGCTCGCAGGCGAGGGGAGTAGGCTACACCTTC.

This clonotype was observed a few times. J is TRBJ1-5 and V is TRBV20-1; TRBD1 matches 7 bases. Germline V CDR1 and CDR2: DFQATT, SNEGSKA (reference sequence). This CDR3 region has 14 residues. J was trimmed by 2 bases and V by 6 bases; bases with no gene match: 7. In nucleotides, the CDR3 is TGCAGTGCCTCCGACAGGGTTGGCAATCAGCCCCAGCATTTT. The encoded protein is CSASDRVGNQPQHF.

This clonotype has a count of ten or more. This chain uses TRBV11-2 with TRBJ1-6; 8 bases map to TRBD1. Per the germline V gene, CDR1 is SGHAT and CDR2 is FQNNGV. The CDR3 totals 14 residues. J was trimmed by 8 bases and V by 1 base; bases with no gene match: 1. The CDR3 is CASSLADRDSPLHF. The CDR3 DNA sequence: TGTGCCAGCAGCTTAGCGGACAGGGATTCACCCCTCCACTTT.

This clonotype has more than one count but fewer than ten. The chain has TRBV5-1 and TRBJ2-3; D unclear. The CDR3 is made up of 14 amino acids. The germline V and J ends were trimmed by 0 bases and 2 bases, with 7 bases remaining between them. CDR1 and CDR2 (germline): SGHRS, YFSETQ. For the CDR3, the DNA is TGCGCCAGCAGCTTGGTTCAGCCCACAGATACGCAGTATTTT. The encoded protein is CASSLVQPTDTQYF.

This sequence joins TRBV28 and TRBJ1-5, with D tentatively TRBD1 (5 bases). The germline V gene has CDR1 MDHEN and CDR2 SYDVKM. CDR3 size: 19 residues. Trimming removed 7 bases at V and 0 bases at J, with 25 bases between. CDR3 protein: CASTDGGGWSQASNQPQHF. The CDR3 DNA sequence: TGTGCCAGCACCGATGGGGGTGGATGGTCGCAGGCTAGCAATCAGCCCCAGCATTTT.

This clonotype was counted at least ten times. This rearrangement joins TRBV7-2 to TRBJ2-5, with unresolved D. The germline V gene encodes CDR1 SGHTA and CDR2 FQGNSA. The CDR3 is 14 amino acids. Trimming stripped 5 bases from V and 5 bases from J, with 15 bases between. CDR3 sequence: CASSTRRVGETQYF. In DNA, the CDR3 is TGTGCCAGCAGCACCCGACGGGTCGGGGAGACCCAGTACTTC.

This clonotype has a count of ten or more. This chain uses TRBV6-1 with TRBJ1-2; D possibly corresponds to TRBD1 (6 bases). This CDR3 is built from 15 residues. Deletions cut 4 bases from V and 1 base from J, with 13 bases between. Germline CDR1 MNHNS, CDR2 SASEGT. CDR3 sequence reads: CASSVQGMLNYGYTF. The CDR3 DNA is TGTGCCAGCAGTGTACAGGGCATGCTTAACTATGGCTACACCTTC.

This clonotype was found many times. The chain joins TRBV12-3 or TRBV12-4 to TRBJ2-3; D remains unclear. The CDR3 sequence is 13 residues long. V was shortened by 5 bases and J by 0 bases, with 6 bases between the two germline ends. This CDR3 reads CASSPDSTDTQYF. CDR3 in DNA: TGTGCCAGCAGTCCCGATAGCACAGATACGCAGTATTTT.

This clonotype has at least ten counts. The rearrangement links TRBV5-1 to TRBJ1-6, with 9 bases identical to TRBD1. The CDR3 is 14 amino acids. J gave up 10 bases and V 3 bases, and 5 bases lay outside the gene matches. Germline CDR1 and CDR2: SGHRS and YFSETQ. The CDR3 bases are TGCGCCAGCAGCTCGGGACAGGGAGGATCACCCCTCCACTTT. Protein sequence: CASSSGQGGSPLHF. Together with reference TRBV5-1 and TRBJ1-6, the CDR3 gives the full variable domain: KAGVTQTPRYLIKTRGQQVTLSCSPISGHRSVSWYQQTPGQGLQFLFEYFSETQRNKGNFPGRFSGRQFSNSRSEMNVSTLELGDSALYLCASSSGQGGSPLHFGNGTRLTVT.

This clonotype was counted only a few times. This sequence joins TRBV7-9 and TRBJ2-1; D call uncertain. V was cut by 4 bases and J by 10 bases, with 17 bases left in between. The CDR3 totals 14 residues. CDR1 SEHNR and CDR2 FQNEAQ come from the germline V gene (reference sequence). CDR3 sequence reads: CASSSLSPLKEQFF. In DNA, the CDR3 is TGTGCCAGCAGCTCCCTGTCACCTTTGAAGGAGCAGTTCTTC.

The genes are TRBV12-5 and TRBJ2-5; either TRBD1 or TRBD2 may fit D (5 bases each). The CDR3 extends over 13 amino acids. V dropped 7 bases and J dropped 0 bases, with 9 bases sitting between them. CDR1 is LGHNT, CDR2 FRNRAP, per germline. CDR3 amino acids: CASAGTYQETQYF. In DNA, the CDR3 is TGTGCTAGTGCCGGGACGTACCAAGAGACCCAGTACTTC. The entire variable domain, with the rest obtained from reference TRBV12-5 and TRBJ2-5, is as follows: DARVTQTPRHKVTEMGQEVTMRCQPILGHNTVFWYRQTMMQGLELLAYFRNRAPLDDSGMPKDRFSAEMPDATLATLKIQPSEPRDSAVYFCASAGTYQETQYFGPGTRLLVL.

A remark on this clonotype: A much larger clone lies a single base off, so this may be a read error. The CDR3 DNA reads as TGTGCCTGGAGTGCCACAGCCCTCCAAGAGACCCAGTACTTC. Translating gives CAWSATALQETQYF. The chain links TRBV30 to TRBJ2-5; no firm D call. Germline CDR1 reads GTSNPN; CDR2 reads SVGIG (reference sequence). This CDR3 has 14 amino acids. Trimming left V 1 base short and J 1 base short, with 10 bases between.

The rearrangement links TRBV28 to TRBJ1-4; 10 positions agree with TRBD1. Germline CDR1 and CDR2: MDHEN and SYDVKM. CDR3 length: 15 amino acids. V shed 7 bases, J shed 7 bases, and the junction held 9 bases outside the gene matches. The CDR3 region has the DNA TGTGCCAGCACCGTCGCATGGACAGGGGGTGAAAAACTGTTTTTT. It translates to CASTVAWTGGEKLFF.

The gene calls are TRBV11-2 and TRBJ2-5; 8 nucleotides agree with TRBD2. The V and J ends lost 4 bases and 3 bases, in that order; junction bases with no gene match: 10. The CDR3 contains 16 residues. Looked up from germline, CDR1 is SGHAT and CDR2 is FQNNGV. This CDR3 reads CASSSKPSGLEETQYF. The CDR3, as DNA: TGTGCCAGCAGCTCGAAGCCTAGCGGGCTTGAAGAGACCCAGTACTTC.

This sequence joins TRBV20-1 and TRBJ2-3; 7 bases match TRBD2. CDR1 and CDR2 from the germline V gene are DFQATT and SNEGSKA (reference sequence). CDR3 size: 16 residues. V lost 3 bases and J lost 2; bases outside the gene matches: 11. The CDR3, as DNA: TGCAGTGCTAGGGGGGGTCGGAGCGGGGTCACAGATACGCAGTATTTT. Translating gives CSARGGRSGVTDTQYF.

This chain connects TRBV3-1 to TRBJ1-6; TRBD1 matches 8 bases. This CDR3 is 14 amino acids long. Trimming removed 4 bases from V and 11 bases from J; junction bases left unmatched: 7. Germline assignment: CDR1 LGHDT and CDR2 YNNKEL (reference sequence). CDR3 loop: CASSLGQGKTPLHF. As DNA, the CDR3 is TGTGCCAGCAGCCTCGGACAGGGCAAGACACCCCTCCACTTT.

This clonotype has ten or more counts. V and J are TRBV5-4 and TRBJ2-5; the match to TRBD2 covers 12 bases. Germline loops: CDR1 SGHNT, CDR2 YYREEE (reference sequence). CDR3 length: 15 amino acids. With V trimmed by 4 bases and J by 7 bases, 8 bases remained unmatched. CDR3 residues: CASSPSSGGAGTQYF. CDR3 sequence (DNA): TGTGCCAGCAGCCCTTCTAGCGGGGGGGCGGGGACCCAGTACTTC.

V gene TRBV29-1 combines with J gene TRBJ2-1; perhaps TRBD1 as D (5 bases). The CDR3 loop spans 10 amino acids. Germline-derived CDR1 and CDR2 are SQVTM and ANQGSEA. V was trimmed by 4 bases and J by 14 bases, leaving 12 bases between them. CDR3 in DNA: TGCAGCGTTGGCCCAGGGTTGAAGTTCTTC. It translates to CSVGPGLKFF.

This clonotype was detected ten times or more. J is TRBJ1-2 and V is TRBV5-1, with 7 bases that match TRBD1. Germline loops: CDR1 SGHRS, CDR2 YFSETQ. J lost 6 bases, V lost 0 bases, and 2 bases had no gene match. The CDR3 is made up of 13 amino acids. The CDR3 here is CASSLEGADGYTF. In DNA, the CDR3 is TGCGCCAGCAGCTTGGAGGGGGCGGATGGCTACACCTTC.